This entry describes one T cell receptor beta chain. The target antigen is unknown. Researchers ran the PCR with 60 Vbeta and 13 Jbeta primers. The assay was immunoSEQ multiplex PCR, and TCRdb's table has in-frame clones only and misses some. The table records around 150,000 clones, roughly 80% of them present only once. This sample is drawn from a study of cytomegalovirus exposure and HLA in healthy donors. Broader study findings: Certain indistinguishable V segments, among them TRBV6-2 and TRBV6-3, were excluded.

V was trimmed by 5 bases and J by 0 bases, leaving 9 bases between them. Germline-derived CDR1 and CDR2 are SGHRS and YFSETQ. The CDR3 runs to 13 residues. The sequenced sample consisted of PBMCs. This clonotype originated in a female donor in good health and CMV-seronegative. The rearrangement joins TRBV5-1 to TRBJ2-7; D unresolved. The CDR3 bases are TGCGCCAGCAGTACAGCAAGCTCCTACGAGCAGTACTTC. It encodes CASSTASSYEQYF.